The 29 T cell receptor beta chains below come from one sample, sequenced in a study of OX40 agonist ivuxolimab in advanced cancers. Sequencing used immunoSEQ multiplex PCR; TCRdb keeps in-frame clones, though not all of them. The sample records about 51,000 clones, about 90% being singletons. Here the sequenced sample was CD4+ or CD8+ T cells sorted from blood, taken in a trial of the OX40 agonist ivuxolimab. These TCRs come from an adult with an advanced solid tumor such as melanoma, head and neck, liver or kidney cancer.

This rearrangement joins TRBV7-9 to TRBJ1-2, with no clear D. The CDR3 loop spans 14 amino acids. CDR1 and CDR2 from the germline V gene are SEHNR and FQNEAQ (reference sequence). The ends were cut back, 2 bases at V and 8 bases at J, with 15 bases in the middle. DNA of the CDR3: TGTGCCAGCAGCTTACACAGAATCCGGCAGGGCTACACCTTC. Translation: CASSLHRIRQGYTF.

The chain is built from TRBV11-2 and TRBJ1-1; no clear D gene. The CDR3 contains 14 residues. Trimming removed 5 bases from V and 2 bases from J, with 12 bases in between. Germline loops: CDR1 SGHAT, CDR2 FQNNGV. The CDR3: CASSPPRTNTEAFF. The CDR3 DNA reads TGTGCCAGCAGCCCCCCCCGAACAAACACTGAAGCTTTCTTT.

The chain links TRBV28 to TRBJ2-5; TRBD1 matches 12 bases. The J call is in doubt because the DNA end fits TRBJ2-7 better. The CDR3 has 14 residues. Germline V lookup: CDR1 MDHEN, CDR2 SYDVKM. The DNA of the CDR3 is TGTGCCAGCAGTTTAGGGACAGGGGGCCACGAGCAGTACTTC. The encoded protein is CASSLGTGGHEQYF.

V and J are TRBV28 and TRBJ1-3; possible D gene TRBD1, 6 bases. V was cut by 5 bases and J by 2 bases, with 10 bases left in between. CDR1 MDHEN and CDR2 SYDVKM come from the germline V gene. This CDR3 contains 14 residues. CDR3 bases: TGTGCCAGCAGTCTACAGGGTACTGGAAACACCATATATTTT. It specifies CASSLQGTGNTIYF.

The chain recombines TRBV30 with TRBJ2-7; unclear D gene. CDR1 is GTSNPN, CDR2 SVGIG, per germline (reference sequence). V lost 0 bases and J 1 base, leaving 13 bases between the germline ends. The CDR3 extends over 15 amino acids. The CDR3 DNA reads as TGTGCCTGGAGTGTAAAGGGAATTGTATCCTACGAGCAGTACTTC. It translates to CAWSVKGIVSYEQYF. The full variable domain, with the rest looked up from reference TRBV30 and TRBJ2-7, is SQTIHQWPATLVQPVGSPLSLECTVEGTSNPNLYWYRQAAGRGLQLLFYSVGIGQISSEVPQNLSASRPQDRQFILSSKKLLLSDSGFYLCAWSVKGIVSYEQYFGPGTRLTVT.

The chain employs TRBV28 and TRBJ2-2; no definite D call. This CDR3 has 14 residues. The V end lost 7 bases, the J end lost 4 bases, and 13 bases lay between the germline ends. Germline-derived CDR1 and CDR2 are MDHEN and SYDVKM. The CDR3 loop is CASNPPSFTGELFF. CDR3 DNA sequence: TGTGCCAGCAACCCTCCGTCCTTCACCGGGGAGCTGTTTTTT. Filled out from reference TRBV28 and TRBJ2-2, the complete variable domain reads DVKVTQSSRYLVKRTGEKVFLECVQDMDHENMFWYRQDPGLGLRLIYFSYDVKMKEKGDIPEGYSVSREKKERFSLILESASTNQTSMYLCASNPPSFTGELFFGEGSRLTVL.

This clone was detected only once. The CDR3 sequence: CATDRGSTYEQYF. The DNA of the CDR3 is TGTGCCACCGACAGGGGATCGACCTACGAGCAGTACTTC. The chain recombines TRBV2 with TRBJ2-5; TRBD1 aligns across 8 bases. The better agreement between TRBJ2-7 and the DNA end casts doubt on the J call. Germline V gene lookup returns CDR1 SNHLY and CDR2 FYNNEI. The CDR3 consists of 13 residues.

There are a few counts of this clone. The chain employs TRBV18 and TRBJ2-1; D is unresolved. The V gene's germline CDR1 is KGHSH and CDR2 LQKENI. With 5 bases removed from V and 7 bases from J, the gap between germline ends came to 9 bases. This CDR3 contains 12 residues. The CDR3 loop reads CASSSPWNEQFF. CDR3 coding DNA: TGTGCCAGCTCATCCCCGTGGAATGAGCAGTTCTTC.

Points on this clone: Other DNA sequences in this sample translate to the same CDR3. The chain is built from TRBV2 and TRBJ2-1; D is unclear. Germline V gene data show CDR1 as SNHLY and CDR2 as FYNNEI. There are 13 residues in the CDR3. The V end was cut by 5 bases, the J end by 1 base, with 6 bases between. CDR3 protein: CASSSESYNEQFF. The CDR3 bases are TGTGCCAGCAGTTCTGAATCCTACAATGAGCAGTTCTTC.

J is TRBJ2-7 and V is TRBV9; TRBD2 matches 9 bases. Trimming cost V 0 bases and J 6 bases; bases outside gene matches: 7. The CDR3 has 15 residues. The V gene's germline CDR1 is SGDLS and CDR2 YYNGEE. The DNA of the CDR3 is TGTGCCAGCAGCGTAGAGGGTAGCGGGAGAAGCGAGCAGTACTTC. This gives the protein CASSVEGSGRSEQYF. Based on the CDR3 plus reference TRBV9 and TRBJ2-7, the full variable domain is DSGVTQTPKHLITATGQRVTLRCSPRSGDLSVYWYQQSLDQGLQFLIQYYNGEERAKGNILERFSAQQFPDLHSELNLSSLELGDSALYFCASSVEGSGRSEQYFGPGTRLTVT.

This rearrangement joins TRBV5-4 to TRBJ2-1; 7 bases are a match to TRBD2. J was trimmed by 5 bases and V by 1 base; bases with no gene match: 6. The CDR3 is 15 residues long. CDR1 is SGHNT and CDR2 is YYREEE in the germline V gene (reference sequence). The CDR3 region has the DNA TGTGCCAGCAGCTTGTCAGCGGGATTCAACAATGAGCAGTTCTTC. It is translated as CASSLSAGFNNEQFF.

The chain joins TRBV9 to TRBJ2-1, with D perhaps matching TRBD1 or TRBD2 (5 bases each). V gave up 4 bases and J gave up 10 bases, with 15 bases separating them. Per the germline V gene, CDR1 is SGDLS and CDR2 is YYNGEE. This CDR3 region has 13 residues. CDR3 sequence (DNA): TGTGCCAGCAGCCCGGGACCAGGAAGGGAGCAGTTCTTC. Translation gives CASSPGPGREQFF.

The gene calls are TRBV28 and TRBJ2-7; 9 bases match TRBD1. Per germline, CDR1 MDHEN and CDR2 SYDVKM. The trim removed 8 bases at V and 1 base at J, leaving 6 bases unmatched. The CDR3 spans 14 residues. The DNA of the CDR3 is TGTGCCAGCCTCCGGGACAGGGCTTCCTACGAGCAGTACTTC. Translated, it gives CASLRDRASYEQYF.

This rearrangement joins TRBV28 to TRBJ1-1, with no clear D. The germline gives CDR1 MDHEN, CDR2 SYDVKM. V was pared by 6 bases and J by 7 bases, with 15 bases between. The CDR3 has 13 amino acids. The CDR3 loop is CASSYEVVGEAFF. As DNA, the CDR3 is TGTGCCAGCAGCTACGAGGTGGTAGGTGAAGCTTTCTTT.

This chain links TRBV6-6 with TRBJ1-2; D may be TRBD1 (6 bases). The CDR3 spans 14 residues. Per germline, CDR1 MNHNY and CDR2 SVGAGI (reference sequence). Trimming stripped 5 bases from V and 7 bases from J, with 17 bases between. In DNA form, the CDR3 reads TGTGCCAGCAGTGGCACGGGGGCAGCAGGTGGCTACACCTTC. It specifies CASSGTGAAGGYTF.

This clone is a singleton in its sample. The J gene is TRBJ1-5, the V gene TRBV18, with a weak D call TRBD1 (5 bases). CDR3 length: 15 residues. V lost 2 bases and J 2 bases, leaving 10 bases between the germline ends. The germline CDR1 and CDR2 sequences are KGHSH and LQKENI. DNA for the CDR3: TGTGCCAGCTCACCAATCGGAGGGGGCAATCAGCCCCAGCATTTT. Its protein is CASSPIGGGNQPQHF. The full variable domain, with the rest looked up from reference TRBV18 and TRBJ1-5, is NAGVMQNPRHLVRRRGQEARLRCSPMKGHSHVYWYRQLPEEGLKFMVYLQKENIIDESGMPKERFSAEFPKEGPSILRIQQVVRGDSAAYFCASSPIGGGNQPQHFGDGTRLSIL.

CDR3 nucleotide sequence: TGCAGCGTTAAGATTCCGGGACAGTCTAATAGCAATCAGCCCCAGCATTTT. Encoded protein: CSVKIPGQSNSNQPQHF. The chain uses TRBV29-1 and TRBJ1-5; 7 bases are shared with TRBD1. Trimming at V came to 5 bases and at J to 0 bases, leaving 13 bases not matched to a gene. This CDR3 is 17 amino acids long. CDR1 SQVTM and CDR2 ANQGSEA come from the germline V gene.

This clone was seen a single time. The DNA is omitted, as the CDR3 cannot be located on it reliably, and the CDR3 follows TCRdb's listing. The chain has TRBV30 and TRBJ2-7; no check of the table's D call, TRBD2, against the DNA was made. From germline, CDR1 is GTSNPN and CDR2 SVGIG (reference sequence). From its first to its last residue, the CDR3 has 14 amino acids. The CDR3 sequence is CAWGSGTSGARLYF.

This chain joins TRBV6-5 and TRBJ1-4, with D maybe TRBD1 (6 bases). V lost 5 bases, J lost 6 bases, and 16 bases lay in between. The CDR3 length is 15 residues. Germline CDR1 and CDR2: MNHEY and SVGAGI. This CDR3 reads CASSPLGGIDEKLFF. The CDR3 DNA reads as TGTGCCAGCAGTCCCTTGGGGGGCATCGATGAAAAACTGTTTTTT.

The rearrangement joins TRBV5-8 to TRBJ1-1; 8 bases are shared with TRBD1. J lost 4 bases, V lost 2 bases, and 7 bases had no gene match. The CDR3 spans 15 residues. The germline CDR1 and CDR2 sequences are SGHTS and YDEGEE. CDR3 region: CASSFRTGLGTEAFF. The CDR3 DNA follows: TGTGCCAGCAGCTTCAGGACAGGGTTGGGCACTGAAGCTTTCTTT.

The gene calls are TRBV7-2 and TRBJ2-7; D possibly corresponds to TRBD2 (6 bases). Germline lookup yields CDR1 SGHTA and CDR2 FQGNSA. The CDR3 is 15 amino acids. V lost 1 base to trimming and J lost 0 bases, with 10 bases between them. The CDR3 DNA follows: TGTGCCAGCAGCTTAGTGGGAGGACTCTCCTACGAGCAGTACTTC. Amino acids: CASSLVGGLSYEQYF.

J is TRBJ1-5 and V is TRBV6-5; D is ambiguous. Germline V lookup: CDR1 MNHEY, CDR2 SVGAGI. V gave up 0 bases and J gave up 7 bases, with 10 bases separating them. The CDR3 covers 14 residues. This CDR3 is CASSYSSVIQPQHF. As DNA, the CDR3 is TGTGCCAGCAGTTACTCATCGGTGATCCAGCCCCAGCATTTT.

The DNA for the CDR3 is TGTGCCAGCAGCAGGGACTACGAGCAGTACTTC. This gives the protein CASSRDYEQYF. The chain carries TRBV7-9 and TRBJ2-7, with D unclear. The V end was cut by 5 bases, the J end by 3 bases, with 5 bases between. The CDR3 is 11 amino acids. Germline V gene lookup returns CDR1 SEHNR and CDR2 FQNEAQ (reference sequence).

This sequence joins TRBV6-6 and TRBJ2-5; D might be TRBD2 (6 bases). The germline V and J ends were trimmed by 5 bases and 5 bases, with 15 bases remaining between them. Germline values: CDR1 MNHNY, CDR2 SVGAGI (reference sequence). This CDR3 comprises 14 residues. The CDR3 spells CASSSRAGRETQYF. CDR3 in DNA: TGTGCCAGCAGTAGTAGGGCGGGACGGGAGACCCAGTACTTC.

The V gene is TRBV5-4, the J gene TRBJ1-1; D is possibly TRBD1 (5 bases). Germline V gives CDR1 SGHNT, CDR2 YYREEE (reference sequence). V lost 1 base and J 4 bases, leaving 11 bases between the germline ends. The CDR3 covers 14 residues. The CDR3 loop reads CASSLSGRVTEAFF. CDR3 sequence (DNA): TGTGCCAGCAGCTTGTCAGGCAGGGTCACTGAAGCTTTCTTT.

This sequence joins TRBV25-1 and TRBJ1-3, with TRBD1 as a possible D gene (5 bases). The CDR3 runs to 15 residues. V was clipped by 5 bases and J by 3 bases, with 14 bases between them. The germline V gene has CDR1 MGHDK and CDR2 SYGVNS. CDR3 DNA sequence: TGTGCCAGCAGTCCCGGGGCAGTCGGTGGAAACACCATATATTTT. Translated, it gives CASSPGAVGGNTIYF.

This rearrangement joins TRBV28 to TRBJ2-5, with D possibly called TRBD1 or TRBD2 (5 bases each). The CDR3 runs to 14 residues. Germline loops: CDR1 MDHEN, CDR2 SYDVKM. V shed 3 bases and J shed 4 bases, with 12 bases lying between them. The CDR3 region has the DNA TGTGCCAGCAGTTTGGGGACGCATGGAGAGACCCAGTACTTC. Translating it yields CASSLGTHGETQYF.

The CDR3 loop is CASSVGPESSYEQYF. The DNA for the CDR3 is TGTGCCAGCAGCGTTGGGCCAGAAAGCTCCTACGAGCAGTACTTC. The chain combines TRBV9 with TRBJ2-7; D is unclear. The CDR3 has 15 amino acids. With 2 bases removed from V and 0 bases from J, the gap between germline ends came to 12 bases. Germline values: CDR1 SGDLS, CDR2 YYNGEE.

On this clone itself: Its ends do not fully match the called genes, so a read error is possible. V usage is TRBV19 and J usage is TRBJ2-7, with 7 nucleotides matching TRBD2. CDR3 size: 14 residues. The V gene's germline CDR1 is LNHDA and CDR2 SQIVND (reference sequence). CDR3 sequence: CASKREGSSYGQYF. CDR3 bases: TGTGCCAGTAAGAGGGAGGGTTCCTCCTACGGGCAGTACTTC.